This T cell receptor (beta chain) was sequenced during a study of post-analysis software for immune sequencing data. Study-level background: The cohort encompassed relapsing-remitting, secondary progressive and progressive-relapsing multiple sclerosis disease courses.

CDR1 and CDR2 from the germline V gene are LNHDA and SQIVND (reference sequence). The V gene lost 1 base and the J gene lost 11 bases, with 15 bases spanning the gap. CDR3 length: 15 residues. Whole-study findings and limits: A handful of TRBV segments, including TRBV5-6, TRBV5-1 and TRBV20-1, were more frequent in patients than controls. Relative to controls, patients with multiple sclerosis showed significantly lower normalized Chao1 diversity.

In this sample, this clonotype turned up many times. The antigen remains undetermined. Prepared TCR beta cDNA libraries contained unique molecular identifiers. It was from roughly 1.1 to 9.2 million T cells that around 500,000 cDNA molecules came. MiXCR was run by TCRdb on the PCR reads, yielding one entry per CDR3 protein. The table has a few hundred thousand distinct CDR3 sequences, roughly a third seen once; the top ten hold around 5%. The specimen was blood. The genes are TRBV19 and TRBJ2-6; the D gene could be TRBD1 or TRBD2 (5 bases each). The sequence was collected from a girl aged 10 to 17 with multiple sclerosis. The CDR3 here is CASSIVTGPTDVLTF. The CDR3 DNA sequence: TGTGCCAGTAGTATAGTAACGGGACCAACTGACGTCCTGACTTTC.